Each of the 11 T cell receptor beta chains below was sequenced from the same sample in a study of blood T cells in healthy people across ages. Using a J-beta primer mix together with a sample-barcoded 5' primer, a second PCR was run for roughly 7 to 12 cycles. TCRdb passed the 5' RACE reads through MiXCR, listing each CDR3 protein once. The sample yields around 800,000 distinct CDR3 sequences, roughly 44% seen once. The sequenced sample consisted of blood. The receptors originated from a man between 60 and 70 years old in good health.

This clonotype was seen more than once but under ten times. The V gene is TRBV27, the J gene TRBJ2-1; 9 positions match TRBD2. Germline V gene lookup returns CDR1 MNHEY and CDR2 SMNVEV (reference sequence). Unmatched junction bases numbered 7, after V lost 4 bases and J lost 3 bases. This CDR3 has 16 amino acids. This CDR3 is CASSSKGTSFYNEQFF. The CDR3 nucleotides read TGTGCCAGCAGTTCTAAGGGGACTAGCTTCTACAATGAGCAGTTCTTC.

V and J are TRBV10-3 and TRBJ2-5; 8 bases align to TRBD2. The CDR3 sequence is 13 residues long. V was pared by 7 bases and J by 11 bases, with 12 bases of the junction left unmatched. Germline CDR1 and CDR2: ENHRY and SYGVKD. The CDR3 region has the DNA TGTGCCATCACAGGGGAGCGGGGGAATGAGCAGTACTTC. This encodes CAITGERGNEQYF.

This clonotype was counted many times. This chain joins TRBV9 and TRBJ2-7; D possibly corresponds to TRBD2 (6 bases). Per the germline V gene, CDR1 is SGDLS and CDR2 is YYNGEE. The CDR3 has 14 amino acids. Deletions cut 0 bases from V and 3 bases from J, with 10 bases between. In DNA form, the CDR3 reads TGTGCCAGCAGCGTAGGCCTGGGGGGCTACGAGCAGTACTTC. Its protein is CASSVGLGGYEQYF.

The CDR3 here is CSARVSGPETQYF. The CDR3 coding sequence is TGCAGTGCTAGAGTGTCAGGGCCTGAGACCCAGTACTTC. The rearrangement uses TRBV20-1 and TRBJ2-5; TRBD1 is a possible D gene (5 bases). The CDR3 length is 13 residues. Germline assignment: CDR1 DFQATT and CDR2 SNEGSKA (reference sequence). The V end was cut by 1 base, the J end by 5 bases, with 11 bases between.

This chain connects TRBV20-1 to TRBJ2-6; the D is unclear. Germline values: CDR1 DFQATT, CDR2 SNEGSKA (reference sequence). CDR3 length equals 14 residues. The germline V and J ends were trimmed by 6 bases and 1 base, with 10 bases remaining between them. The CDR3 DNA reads TGCAGTGCCAGACCGGCGTCTGGGGCCAACGTCCTGACTTTC. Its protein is CSARPASGANVLTF.

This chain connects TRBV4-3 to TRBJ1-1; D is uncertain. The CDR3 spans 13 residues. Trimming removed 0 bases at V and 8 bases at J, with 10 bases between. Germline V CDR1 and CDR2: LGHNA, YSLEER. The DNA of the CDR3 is TGCGCCAGCAGCCAAGATATGAGGCAAGAAGCTTTCTTT. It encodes CASSQDMRQEAFF.

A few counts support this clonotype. The CDR3 loop is CASRAGTAQETQYF. Written as DNA, the CDR3 is TGTGCCAGCAGGGCCGGGACGGCCCAAGAGACCCAGTACTTC. The rearrangement uses TRBV2 and TRBJ2-5; D may be TRBD1 or TRBD2 (5 bases each). V lost 6 bases and J 1 base, leaving 12 bases between the germline ends. Germline V gene data show CDR1 as SNHLY and CDR2 as FYNNEI. CDR3 length: 14 amino acids.

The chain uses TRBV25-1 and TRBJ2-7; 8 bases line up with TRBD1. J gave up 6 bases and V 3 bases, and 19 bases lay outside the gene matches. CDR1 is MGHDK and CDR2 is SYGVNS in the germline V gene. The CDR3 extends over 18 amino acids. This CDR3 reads CASSDPINGAGGPVEQYF. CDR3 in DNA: TGTGCCAGCAGTGACCCCATAAACGGCGCAGGGGGCCCTGTCGAGCAGTACTTC.

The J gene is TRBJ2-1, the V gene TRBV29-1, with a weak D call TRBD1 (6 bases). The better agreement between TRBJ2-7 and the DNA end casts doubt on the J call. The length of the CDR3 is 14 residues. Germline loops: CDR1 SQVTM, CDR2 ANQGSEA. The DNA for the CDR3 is TGCAGCGTTGAAGGGGGGCAGGCTTACAATGAGCAGTACTTC. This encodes CSVEGGQAYNEQYF.

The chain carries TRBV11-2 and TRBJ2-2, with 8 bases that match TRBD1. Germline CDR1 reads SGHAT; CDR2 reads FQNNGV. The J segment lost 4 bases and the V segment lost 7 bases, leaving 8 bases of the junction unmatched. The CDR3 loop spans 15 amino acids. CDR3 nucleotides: TGTGCCAGCATTCCTGACAGGGGAGGCACCGGGGAGCTGTTTTTT. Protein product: CASIPDRGGTGELFF.

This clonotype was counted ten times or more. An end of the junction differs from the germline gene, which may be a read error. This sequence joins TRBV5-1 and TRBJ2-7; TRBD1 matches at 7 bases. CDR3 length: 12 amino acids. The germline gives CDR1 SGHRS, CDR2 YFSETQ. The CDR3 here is CASSIQGYEQYF. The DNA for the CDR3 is TGTGCCAGCAGCATACAGGGGTACGAGCAGTACTTC.